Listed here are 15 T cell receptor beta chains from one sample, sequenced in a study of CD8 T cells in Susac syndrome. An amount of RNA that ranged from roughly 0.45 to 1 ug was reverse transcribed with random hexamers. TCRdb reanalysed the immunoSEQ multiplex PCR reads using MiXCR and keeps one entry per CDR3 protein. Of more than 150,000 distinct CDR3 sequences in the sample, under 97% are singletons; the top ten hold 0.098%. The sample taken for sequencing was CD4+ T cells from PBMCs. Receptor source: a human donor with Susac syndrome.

CDR3 in amino acids: CSASLAGTEYGYTF. The CDR3 nucleotides are TGCAGTGCCTCTTTGGCCGGGACGGAGTATGGCTACACCTTC. This chain joins TRBV20-1 and TRBJ1-2; possibly TRBD1 for D (5 bases). CDR3 length equals 14 residues. Germline V gene data show CDR1 as DFQATT and CDR2 as SNEGSKA (reference sequence). Trimming shortened V by 6 bases and J by 5 bases, and 19 bases separated the two germline ends.

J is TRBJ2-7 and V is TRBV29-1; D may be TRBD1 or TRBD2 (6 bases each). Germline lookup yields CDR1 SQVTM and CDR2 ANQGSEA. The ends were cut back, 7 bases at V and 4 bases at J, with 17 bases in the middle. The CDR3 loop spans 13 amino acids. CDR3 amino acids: CSGRRDQGYEQYF. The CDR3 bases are TGCAGCGGTCGGAGGGACCAGGGGTACGAGCAGTACTTC.

The CDR3 here is CASSRQGLGGTDTQYF. The CDR3 nucleotides read TGTGCCAGCAGCCGTCAGGGATTGGGGGGCACAGATACGCAGTATTTT. This chain links TRBV7-9 with TRBJ2-3, with D tentatively TRBD1 or TRBD2 (5 bases each). Germline CDR1 SEHNR, CDR2 FQNEAQ (reference sequence). V lost 5 bases and J 1 base, leaving 16 bases between the germline ends. The CDR3 length is 16 residues.

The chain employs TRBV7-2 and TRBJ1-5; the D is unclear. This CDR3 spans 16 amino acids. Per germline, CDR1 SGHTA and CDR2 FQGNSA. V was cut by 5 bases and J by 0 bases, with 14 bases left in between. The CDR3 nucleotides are TGTGCCAGCAGCATATGGACGGTGTATAGCAATCAGCCCCAGCATTTT. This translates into CASSIWTVYSNQPQHF.

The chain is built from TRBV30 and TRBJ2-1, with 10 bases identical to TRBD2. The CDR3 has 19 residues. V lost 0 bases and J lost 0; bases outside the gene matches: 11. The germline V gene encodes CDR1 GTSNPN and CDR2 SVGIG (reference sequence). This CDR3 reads CAWSVIELAGPSSYNEQFF. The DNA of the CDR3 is TGTGCCTGGAGTGTAATCGAACTAGCGGGGCCGAGCTCCTACAATGAGCAGTTCTTC.

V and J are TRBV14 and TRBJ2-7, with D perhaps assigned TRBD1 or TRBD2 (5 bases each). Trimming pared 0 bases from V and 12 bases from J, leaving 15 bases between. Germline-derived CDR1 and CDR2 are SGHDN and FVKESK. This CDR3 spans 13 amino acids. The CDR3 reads CASSQDSGRRPYF. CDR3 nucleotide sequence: TGTGCCAGCAGCCAAGATTCGGGACGACGGCCGTACTTC. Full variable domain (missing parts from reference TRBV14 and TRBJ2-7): EAGVTQFPSHSVIEKGQTVTLRCDPISGHDNLYWYRRVMGKEIKFLLHFVKESKQDESGMPNNRFLAERTGGTYSTLKVQPAELEDSGVYFCASSQDSGRRPYFGPGTRLTVT.

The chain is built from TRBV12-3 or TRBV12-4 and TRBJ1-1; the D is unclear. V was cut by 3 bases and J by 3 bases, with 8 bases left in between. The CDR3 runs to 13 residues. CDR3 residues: CASSFGIDTEAFF. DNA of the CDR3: TGTGCCAGCAGTTTCGGGATCGACACTGAAGCTTTCTTT.

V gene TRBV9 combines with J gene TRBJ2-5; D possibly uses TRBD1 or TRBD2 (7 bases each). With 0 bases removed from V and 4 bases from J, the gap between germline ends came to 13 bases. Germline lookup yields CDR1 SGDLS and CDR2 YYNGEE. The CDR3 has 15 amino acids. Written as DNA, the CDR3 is TGTGCCAGCAGCGTAGCAGGGGGAGGGCCAGAGACCCAGTACTTC. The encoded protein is CASSVAGGGPETQYF.

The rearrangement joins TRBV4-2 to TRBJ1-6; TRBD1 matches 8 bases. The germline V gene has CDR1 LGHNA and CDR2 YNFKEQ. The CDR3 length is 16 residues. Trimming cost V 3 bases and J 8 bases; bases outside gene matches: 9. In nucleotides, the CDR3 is TGTGCCAGCAGCCATACACAGGACAGGGTTGATTCACCCCTCCACTTT. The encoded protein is CASSHTQDRVDSPLHF.

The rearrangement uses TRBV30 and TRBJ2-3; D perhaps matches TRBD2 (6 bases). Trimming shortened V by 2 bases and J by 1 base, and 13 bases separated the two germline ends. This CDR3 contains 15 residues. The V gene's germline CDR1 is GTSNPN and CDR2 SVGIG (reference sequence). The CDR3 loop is CAWSFLGGGTDTQYF. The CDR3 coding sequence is TGTGCCTGGAGTTTTTTGGGGGGAGGCACAGATACGCAGTATTTT.

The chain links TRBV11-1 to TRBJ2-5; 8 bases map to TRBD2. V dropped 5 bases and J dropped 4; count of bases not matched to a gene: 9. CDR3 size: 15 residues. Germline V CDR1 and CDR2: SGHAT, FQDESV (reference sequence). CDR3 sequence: CASSRNPGGGETQYF. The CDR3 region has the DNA TGTGCCAGCAGCCGAAATCCGGGGGGGGGAGAGACCCAGTACTTC.

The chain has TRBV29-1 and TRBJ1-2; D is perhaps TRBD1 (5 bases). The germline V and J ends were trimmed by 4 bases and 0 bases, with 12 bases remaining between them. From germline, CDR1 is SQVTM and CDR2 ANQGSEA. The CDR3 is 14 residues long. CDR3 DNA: TGCAGCGTTGCCCAGGGTATAGCTAACTATGGCTACACCTTC. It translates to CSVAQGIANYGYTF. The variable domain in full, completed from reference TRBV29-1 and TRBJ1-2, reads SAVISQKPSRDICQRGTSLTIQCQVDSQVTMMFWYRQQPGQSLTLIATANQGSEATYESGFVIDKFPISRPNLTFSTLTVSNMSPEDSSIYLCSVAQGIANYGYTFGSGTRLTVV.

The CDR3 protein is CASSHPGQQYF. The CDR3 region has the DNA TGTGCCAGCAGCCACCCGGGACAGCAGTACTTC. The chain has TRBV3-1 and TRBJ2-7; D may correspond to TRBD1 or TRBD2 (5 bases each). CDR3 size: 11 residues. V was trimmed by 3 bases and J by 8 bases, leaving 8 bases between them. CDR1 is LGHDT, CDR2 YNNKEL, per germline (reference sequence).

This CDR3 is CASSLGRLRGEQYF. CDR3 DNA: TGTGCCAGCAGTTTAGGCAGGTTAAGGGGCGAGCAGTACTTC. The V and J genes are TRBV12-3 or TRBV12-4 and TRBJ2-7; D is perhaps TRBD1 (5 bases). The CDR3 totals 14 residues. V shed 1 base and J shed 6 bases, with 13 bases lying between them.

CDR3 sequence (DNA): TGTGCCAGCTCACCCCTGGGTAGCGGGGGTACAGATACGCAGTATTTT. This gives the protein CASSPLGSGGTDTQYF. The gene calls are TRBV18 and TRBJ2-3; 9 positions match TRBD2. Per the germline V gene, CDR1 is KGHSH and CDR2 is LQKENI. Trimming cost V 3 bases and J 3 bases; bases outside gene matches: 7. The CDR3 loop spans 16 amino acids.